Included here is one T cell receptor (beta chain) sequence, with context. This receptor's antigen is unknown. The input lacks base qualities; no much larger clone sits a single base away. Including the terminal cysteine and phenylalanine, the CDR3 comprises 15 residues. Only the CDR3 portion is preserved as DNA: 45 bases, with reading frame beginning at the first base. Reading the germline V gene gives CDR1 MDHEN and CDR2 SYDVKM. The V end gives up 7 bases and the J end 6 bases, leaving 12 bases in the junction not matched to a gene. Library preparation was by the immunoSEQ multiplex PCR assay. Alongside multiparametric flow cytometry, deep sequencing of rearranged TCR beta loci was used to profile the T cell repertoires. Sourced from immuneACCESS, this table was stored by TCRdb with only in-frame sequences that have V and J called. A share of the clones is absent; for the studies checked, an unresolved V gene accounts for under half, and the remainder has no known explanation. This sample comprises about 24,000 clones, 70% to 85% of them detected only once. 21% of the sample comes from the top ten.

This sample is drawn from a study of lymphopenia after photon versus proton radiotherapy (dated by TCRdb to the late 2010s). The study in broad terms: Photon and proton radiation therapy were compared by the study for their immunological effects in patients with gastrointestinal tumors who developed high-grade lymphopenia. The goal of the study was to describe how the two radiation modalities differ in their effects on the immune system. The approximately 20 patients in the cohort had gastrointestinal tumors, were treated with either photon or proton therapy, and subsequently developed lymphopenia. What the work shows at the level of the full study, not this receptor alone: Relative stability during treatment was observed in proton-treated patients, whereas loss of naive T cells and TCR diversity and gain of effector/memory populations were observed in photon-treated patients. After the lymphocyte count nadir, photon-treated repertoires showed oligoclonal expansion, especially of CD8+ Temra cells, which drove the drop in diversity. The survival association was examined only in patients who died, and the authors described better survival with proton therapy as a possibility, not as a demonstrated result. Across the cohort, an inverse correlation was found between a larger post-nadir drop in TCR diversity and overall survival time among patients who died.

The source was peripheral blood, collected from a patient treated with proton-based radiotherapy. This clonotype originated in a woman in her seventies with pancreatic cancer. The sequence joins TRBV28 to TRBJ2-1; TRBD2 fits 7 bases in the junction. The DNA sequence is TGTGCCAGCACAACATCCGGGACTACTTTCAATGAGCAGTTCTTC. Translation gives CASTTSGTTFNEQFF. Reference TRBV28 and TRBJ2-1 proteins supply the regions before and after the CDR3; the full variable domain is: DVKVTQSSRYLVKRTGEKVFLECVQDMDHENMFWYRQDPGLGLRLIYFSYDVKMKEKGDIPEGYSVSREKKERFSLILESASTNQTSMYLCASTTSGTTFNEQFFGPGTRLTVL.